This T cell receptor (beta chain) was identified in a study of blood T cells in healthy people across ages. Through a sample-barcoded 5' primer and a J-beta primer mix, a second PCR was run for roughly 6 to 11 cycles. TCRdb reprocessed the 5' RACE reads via MiXCR and lists one record per CDR3 protein. The sample consists of about 780,000 distinct CDR3 sequences, 46% of them appearing once. Each donor was a healthy Caucasian individual from Russia, aged about 6 to 95. The CDR3 is 12 amino acids. The germline CDR1 and CDR2 sequences are ENHRY and SYGVKD. The material sequenced was blood. The clonotype originates from an elderly man in good health. The V and J genes are TRBV10-3 and TRBJ2-7; TRBD1 is a possible D gene (6 bases). The J call may be in error: the DNA end matches TRBJ2-5 better. The CDR3, as DNA: TGTGCCACCAAGGACAGAGAAGAGACCCAGTACTTC. As protein: CATKDREETQYF.